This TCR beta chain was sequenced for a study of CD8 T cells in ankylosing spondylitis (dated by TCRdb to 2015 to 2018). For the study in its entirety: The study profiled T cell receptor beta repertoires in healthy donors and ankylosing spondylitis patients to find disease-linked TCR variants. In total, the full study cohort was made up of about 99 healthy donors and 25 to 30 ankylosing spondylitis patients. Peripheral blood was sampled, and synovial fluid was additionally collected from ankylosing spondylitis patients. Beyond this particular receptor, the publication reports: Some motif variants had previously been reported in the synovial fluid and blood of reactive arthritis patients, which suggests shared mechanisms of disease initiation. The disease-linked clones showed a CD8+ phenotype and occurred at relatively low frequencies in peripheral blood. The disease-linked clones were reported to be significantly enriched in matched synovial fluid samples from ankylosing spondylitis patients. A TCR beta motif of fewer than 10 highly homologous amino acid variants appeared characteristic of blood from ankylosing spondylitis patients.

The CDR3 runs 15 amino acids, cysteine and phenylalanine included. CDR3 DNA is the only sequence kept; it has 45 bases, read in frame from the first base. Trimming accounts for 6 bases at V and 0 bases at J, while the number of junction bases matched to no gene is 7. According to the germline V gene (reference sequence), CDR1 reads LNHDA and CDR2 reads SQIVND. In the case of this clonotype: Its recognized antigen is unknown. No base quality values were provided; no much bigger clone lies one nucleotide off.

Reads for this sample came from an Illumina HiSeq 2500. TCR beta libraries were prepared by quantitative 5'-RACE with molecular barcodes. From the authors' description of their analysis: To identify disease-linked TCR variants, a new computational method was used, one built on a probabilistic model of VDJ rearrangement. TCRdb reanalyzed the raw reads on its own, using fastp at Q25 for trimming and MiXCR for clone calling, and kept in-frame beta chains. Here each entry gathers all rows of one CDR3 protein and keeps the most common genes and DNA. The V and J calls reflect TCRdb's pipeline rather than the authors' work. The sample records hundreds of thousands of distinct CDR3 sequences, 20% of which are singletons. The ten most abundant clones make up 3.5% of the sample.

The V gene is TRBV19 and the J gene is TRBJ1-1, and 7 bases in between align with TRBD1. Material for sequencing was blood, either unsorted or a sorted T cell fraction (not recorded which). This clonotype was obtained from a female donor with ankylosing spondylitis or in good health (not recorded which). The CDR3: CASSLGGQMNTEAFF. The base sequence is TGTGCCAGTAGCCTAGGGGGACAGATGAACACTGAAGCTTTCTTT.